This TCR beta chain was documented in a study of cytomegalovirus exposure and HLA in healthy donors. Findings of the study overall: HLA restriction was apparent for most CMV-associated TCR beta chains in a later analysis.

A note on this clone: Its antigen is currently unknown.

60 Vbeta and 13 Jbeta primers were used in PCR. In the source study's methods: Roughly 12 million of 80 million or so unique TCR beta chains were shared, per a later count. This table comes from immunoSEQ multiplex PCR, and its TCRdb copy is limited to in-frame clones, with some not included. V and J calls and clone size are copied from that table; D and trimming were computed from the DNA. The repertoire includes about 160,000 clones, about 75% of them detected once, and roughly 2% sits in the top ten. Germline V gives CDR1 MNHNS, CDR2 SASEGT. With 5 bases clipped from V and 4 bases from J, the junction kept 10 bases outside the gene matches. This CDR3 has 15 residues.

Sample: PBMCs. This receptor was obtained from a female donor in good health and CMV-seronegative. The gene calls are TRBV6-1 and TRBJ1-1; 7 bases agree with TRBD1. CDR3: CASSQRQGMSTEAFF. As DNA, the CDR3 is TGTGCCAGCAGTCAGCGACAGGGAATGTCCACTGAAGCTTTCTTT.